These 18 T cell receptor beta chains came from one sample sequenced in a study of OX40 agonist ivuxolimab in advanced cancers. Repertoires were generated with immunoSEQ multiplex PCR, while TCRdb's copy carries only in-frame clones and drops some. The sample has about 77,000 clones, around 83% seen once; the top ten hold under 0.8%. Sample: CD4+ or CD8+ T cells sorted from blood, taken in a trial of the OX40 agonist ivuxolimab. All receptors derive from an adult with an advanced solid tumor such as melanoma, head and neck, liver or kidney cancer.

The rearrangement links TRBV30 to TRBJ1-2; D gene uncertain. Germline CDR1 is GTSNPN and CDR2 is SVGIG (reference sequence). CDR3 length equals 15 residues. V was trimmed by 1 base and J by 0 bases, leaving 12 bases between them. The CDR3 loop reads CAWSALGYSNYGYTF. The CDR3 bases are TGTGCCTGGAGTGCCCTAGGGTATTCTAACTATGGCTACACCTTC.

The genes are TRBV4-1 and TRBJ1-5; TRBD1 is a possible D gene (5 bases). Germline V gene lookup returns CDR1 MGHRA and CDR2 YSYEKL. The CDR3 consists of 15 residues. The ends were cut back, 0 bases at V and 3 bases at J, with 9 bases in the middle. The CDR3 here is CASSQEEQVNQPQHF. The CDR3 region has the DNA TGCGCCAGCAGCCAAGAAGAACAGGTCAATCAGCCCCAGCATTTT.

V gene TRBV11-3 combines with J gene TRBJ2-2; 9 bases line up with TRBD2. This CDR3 spans 15 amino acids. The germline V gene has CDR1 SGHNT and CDR2 YENEEA. Trimming took 5 bases from V and 1 from J; bases not matched to a gene: 2. CDR3 protein: CASSPTSGNTGELFF. In nucleotides, the CDR3 is TGTGCCAGCAGCCCGACTAGCGGGAACACCGGGGAGCTGTTTTTT.

The rearrangement joins TRBV11-2 to TRBJ2-7; 7 bases are a match to TRBD2. Germline trimming cut 0 bases from V and 6 bases from J; bases unmatched to any gene: 14. Looked up from germline, CDR1 is SGHAT and CDR2 is FQNNGV. The CDR3 has 17 amino acids. The DNA for the CDR3 is TGTGCCAGCAGCTTAGATCTTAGGCGGGGGAGGCGGTTCGAGCAGTACTTC. This translates into CASSLDLRRGRRFEQYF.

This clone was recorded a few times. The rearrangement uses TRBV25-1 and TRBJ1-1; the D gene is possibly TRBD1 (5 bases). Germline V gene data show CDR1 as MGHDK and CDR2 as SYGVNS. The CDR3 spans 18 residues. Trimming cost V 3 bases and J 1 base, with 21 bases left between them. The CDR3 DNA sequence: TGTGCCAGCAGTGATAATAGTAGGAGAGGACAAACGAACACTGAAGCTTTCTTT. This translates into CASSDNSRRGQTNTEAFF. Filled out from reference TRBV25-1 and TRBJ1-1, the complete variable domain reads EADIYQTPRYLVIGTGKKITLECSQTMGHDKMYWYQQDPGMELHLIHYSYGVNSTEKGDLSSESTVSRIRTEHFPLTLESARPSHTSQYLCASSDNSRRGQTNTEAFFGQGTRLTVV.

The V and J genes are TRBV15 and TRBJ1-1; D unclear. Trimming took 2 bases from V and 1 from J, leaving 11 bases between them. This CDR3 is 15 amino acids long. Germline loops: CDR1 LNHNV, CDR2 YYDKDF (reference sequence). CDR3 loop: CATSRSYLENTEAFF. The CDR3 DNA reads TGTGCCACCAGCAGATCCTACCTCGAGAACACTGAAGCTTTCTTT.

This chain connects TRBV28 to TRBJ1-4, with TRBD1 matching over 8 bases. The ends lost 2 bases at V and 5 bases at J; junction bases unmatched: 4. Germline assignment: CDR1 MDHEN and CDR2 SYDVKM. The CDR3 spans 15 residues. CDR3: CASSLDTGGNEKLFF. Written as DNA, the CDR3 is TGTGCCAGCAGTTTAGATACAGGGGGAAATGAAAAACTGTTTTTT.

This clone was counted a few times. The chain combines TRBV7-2 with TRBJ1-1, with a tentative D call TRBD1 (6 bases). From germline, CDR1 is SGHTA and CDR2 FQGNSA. V shed 4 bases and J shed 4 bases, with 10 bases lying between them. The CDR3 runs to 13 residues. The CDR3 DNA follows: TGTGCCAGCAGCTCGGGACAAACCACTGAAGCTTTCTTT. This encodes CASSSGQTTEAFF. Looking up the rest from reference TRBV7-2 and TRBJ1-1 gives the full variable domain: GAGVSQSPSNKVTEKGKDVELRCDPISGHTALYWYRQSLGQGLEFLIYFQGNSAPDKSGLPSDRFSAERTGGSVSTLTIQRTQQEDSAVYLCASSSGQTTEAFFGQGTRLTVV.

In nucleotides, the CDR3 is TGTGCCAGCAGCTTGACTAGCGGGGTGATAGCCAAAAACATTCAGTACTTC. Amino acid sequence: CASSLTSGVIAKNIQYF. V gene TRBV5-4 combines with J gene TRBJ2-4; 10 nucleotides agree with TRBD2. Looked up from germline, CDR1 is SGHNT and CDR2 is YYREEE (reference sequence). There are 17 residues in the CDR3. The V and J ends lost 1 base and 0 bases, in that order; junction bases with no gene match: 4.

A few counts support this clone. The rearrangement uses TRBV2 and TRBJ1-6; D is possibly TRBD1 (5 bases). Trimming shortened V by 11 bases and J by 9 bases, and 17 bases separated the two germline ends. Germline V gene sequence: CDR1 SNHLY, CDR2 FYNNEI. The CDR3 loop spans 13 amino acids. The CDR3 is CAYTAGSSSPLHF. CDR3 DNA sequence: TGTGCCTATACGGCAGGGAGCAGTTCACCCCTCCACTTT.

The gene calls are TRBV7-2 and TRBJ2-3; D is perhaps TRBD1 (5 bases). The length of the CDR3 is 12 residues. The V end lost 6 bases, the J end lost 5 bases, and 9 bases lay between the germline ends. The germline V gene has CDR1 SGHTA and CDR2 FQGNSA. The CDR3 DNA reads TGTGCCAGCAGTGGGGCTGAAGATACGCAGTATTTT. This gives the protein CASSGAEDTQYF.

The V call is TRBV27, the J call TRBJ2-2, with 13 bases lining up with TRBD2. Germline loops: CDR1 MNHEY, CDR2 SMNVEV (reference sequence). With 3 bases clipped from V and 4 bases from J, the junction kept 5 bases outside the gene matches. This CDR3 has 17 residues. CDR3 bases: TGTGCCAGCAGTTTGGGACTAGCGGGGTATGGCACCGGGGAGCTGTTTTTT. It encodes CASSLGLAGYGTGELFF.

For the CDR3, the DNA is TGCGCCAGCAGCCTCCAGGCTCTGAACACTGAAGCTTTCTTT. It codes for CASSLQALNTEAFF. The gene calls are TRBV4-1 and TRBJ1-1; D unclear. This CDR3 is built from 14 residues. Germline lookup yields CDR1 MGHRA and CDR2 YSYEKL. V was cut by 4 bases and J by 0 bases, with 9 bases left in between.

This rearrangement joins TRBV19 to TRBJ2-7, with a weak D call TRBD2 (6 bases). CDR3 length: 14 residues. Germline CDR1 and CDR2: LNHDA and SQIVND (reference sequence). V dropped 6 bases and J dropped 4 bases, with 16 bases sitting between them. In DNA form, the CDR3 reads TGTGCCAGTAGCGGTTCGGGAGAGTCGTACGAGCAGTACTTC. It specifies CASSGSGESYEQYF.

The chain is built from TRBV18 and TRBJ2-7; TRBD1 matches 8 bases. The CDR3 spans 14 residues. With 4 bases clipped from V and 0 bases from J, the junction kept 2 bases outside the gene matches. Germline V gene sequence: CDR1 KGHSH, CDR2 LQKENI. The DNA of the CDR3 is TGTGCCAGCTCACGACAGGGGTCCTCCTACGAGCAGTACTTC. Amino acids: CASSRQGSSYEQYF.

This chain links TRBV5-1 with TRBJ1-2; the match to TRBD1 covers 7 bases. Germline V gene lookup returns CDR1 SGHRS and CDR2 YFSETQ. There are 16 residues in the CDR3. V lost 0 bases and J lost 4; bases outside the gene matches: 9. The CDR3 DNA sequence: TGCGCCAGCAGCTTGGACCCGGGACAGACAGGCTATGGCTACACCTTC. Its protein is CASSLDPGQTGYGYTF.

Only one count was recorded for this clone. The rearrangement joins TRBV28 to TRBJ2-7; D tentatively fits TRBD1 or TRBD2 (5 bases each). Trimming took 6 bases from V and 6 from J, leaving 21 bases between them. This CDR3 is built from 15 residues. Looked up from germline, CDR1 is MDHEN and CDR2 is SYDVKM. The CDR3 region has the DNA TGTGCCAGCAGCCTCCCGGGACGTCAATCAGGCGAGCAGTACTTC. It encodes CASSLPGRQSGEQYF.

Only a few counts were recorded for this clone. Other DNA sequences in the sample encode the same CDR3. This chain uses TRBV7-9 with TRBJ1-2; D is unresolved. Germline CDR1 and CDR2: SEHNR and FQNEAQ (reference sequence). The V end lost 3 bases, the J end lost 6 bases, and 8 bases lay between the germline ends. The CDR3 contains 12 residues. The DNA for the CDR3 is TGTGCCAGCAGCTTGGATCTGGATGGCTACACCTTC. This encodes CASSLDLDGYTF.